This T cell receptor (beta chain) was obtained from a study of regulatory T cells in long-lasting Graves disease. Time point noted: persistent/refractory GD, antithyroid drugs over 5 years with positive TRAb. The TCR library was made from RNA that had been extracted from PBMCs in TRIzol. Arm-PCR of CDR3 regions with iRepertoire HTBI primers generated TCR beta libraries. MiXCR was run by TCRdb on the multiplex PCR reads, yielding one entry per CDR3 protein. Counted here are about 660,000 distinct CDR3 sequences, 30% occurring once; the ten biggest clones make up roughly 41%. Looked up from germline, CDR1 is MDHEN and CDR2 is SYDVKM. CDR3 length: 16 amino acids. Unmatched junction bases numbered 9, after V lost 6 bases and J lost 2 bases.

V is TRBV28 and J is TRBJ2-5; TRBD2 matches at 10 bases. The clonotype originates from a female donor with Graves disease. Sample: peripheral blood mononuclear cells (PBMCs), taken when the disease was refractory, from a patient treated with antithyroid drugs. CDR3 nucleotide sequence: TGTGCCAGCAGCTCCCAGCGGGAGGGAATACAAGAGACCCAGTACTTC. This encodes CASSSQREGIQETQYF.